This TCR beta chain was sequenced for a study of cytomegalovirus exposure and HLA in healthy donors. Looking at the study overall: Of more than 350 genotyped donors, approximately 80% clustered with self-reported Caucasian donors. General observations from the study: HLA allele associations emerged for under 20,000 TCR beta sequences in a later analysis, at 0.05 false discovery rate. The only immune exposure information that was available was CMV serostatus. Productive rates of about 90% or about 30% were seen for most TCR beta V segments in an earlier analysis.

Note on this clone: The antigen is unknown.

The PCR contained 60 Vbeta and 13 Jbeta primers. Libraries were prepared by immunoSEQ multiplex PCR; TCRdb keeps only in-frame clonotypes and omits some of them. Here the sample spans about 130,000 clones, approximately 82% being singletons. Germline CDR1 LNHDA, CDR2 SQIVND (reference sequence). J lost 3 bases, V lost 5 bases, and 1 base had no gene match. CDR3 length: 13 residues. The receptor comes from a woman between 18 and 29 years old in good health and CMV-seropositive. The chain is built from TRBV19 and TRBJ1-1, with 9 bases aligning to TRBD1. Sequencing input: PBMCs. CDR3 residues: CASSDRGDTEAFF. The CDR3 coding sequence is TGTGCCAGTAGTGACAGGGGGGACACTGAAGCTTTCTTT.